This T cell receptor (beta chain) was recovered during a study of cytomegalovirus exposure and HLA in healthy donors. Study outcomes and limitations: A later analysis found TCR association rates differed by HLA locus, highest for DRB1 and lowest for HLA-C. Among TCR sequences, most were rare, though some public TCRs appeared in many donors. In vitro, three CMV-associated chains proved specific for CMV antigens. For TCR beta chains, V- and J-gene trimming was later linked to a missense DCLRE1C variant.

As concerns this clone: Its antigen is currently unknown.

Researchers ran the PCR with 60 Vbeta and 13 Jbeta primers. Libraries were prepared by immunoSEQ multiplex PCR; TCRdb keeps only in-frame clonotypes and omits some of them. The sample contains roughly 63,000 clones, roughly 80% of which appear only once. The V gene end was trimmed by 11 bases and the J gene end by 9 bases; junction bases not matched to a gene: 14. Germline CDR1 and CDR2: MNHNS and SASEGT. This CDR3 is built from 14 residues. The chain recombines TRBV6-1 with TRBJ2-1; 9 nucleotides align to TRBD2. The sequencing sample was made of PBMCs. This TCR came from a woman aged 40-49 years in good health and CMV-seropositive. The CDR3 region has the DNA TGTGCCTCCTCAGGCGGGGGGGGCCTGGCTGAGCAGTTCTTC. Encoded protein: CASSGGGGLAEQFF.